This is a list of T cell receptor beta chains from one sample in a study of blood T cell repertoires in COVID-19. Sequencing used immunoSEQ multiplex PCR; TCRdb keeps in-frame clones, though not all of them. The profile shows 200,000 to 250,000 clones, approximately 90% of them singletons. The sample was peripheral blood. The source is a man aged 25-40 years who had recovered from COVID-19. The CDR3 runs from the conserved cysteine through the conserved F or W. A D gene is named only where the DNA matches it firmly. The size field is filled for only some rows; it gives once, few, many or a size class.

cdr3_nt	cdr3_aa	v_call	clone_size	d_call	j_call
TGTGCCTGGAGTCCTCGAAAGGGGACAGCGAACACTGAAGCTTTCTTT	CAWSPRKGTANTEAFF	TRBV30	.	TRBD1	TRBJ1-1
TGTGCCAGCAGGTACAGTGTAGTCGAGACCCAGTACTTC	CASRYSVVETQYF	TRBV27	.	.	TRBJ2-5
TGTGCCAGCAGTTACTCGTTGGCCCTAGAGGAGGTCAGCAATCAGCCCCAGCATTTT	CASSYSLALEEVSNQPQHF	TRBV6-2/TRBV6-3	.	.	TRBJ1-5
TGCGCCAGCAGCCAAGCAGGGAACGAGCAGTACTTC	CASSQAGNEQYF	TRBV4-1	.	.	TRBJ2-7
TGTGCCACCAGCAGTGGCAGGGGAGAAGAGACCCAGTACTTC	CATSSGRGEETQYF	TRBV15	once	.	TRBJ2-5
TGTGCCATCGAGCCCAAGAGGGACACCGGGGAGCTGTTTTTT	CAIEPKRDTGELFF	TRBV10-3	.	.	TRBJ2-2
TGTGCCTGCACAGGAACCTACGAGCAGTACTTC	CACTGTYEQYF	TRBV30	few	.	TRBJ2-7
TGCGCCAGCAGCCCGGAGGGGGGGAAGGTAGGGCAGTACTTC	CASSPEGGKVGQYF	TRBV5-1	.	.	TRBJ2-7
TGTGCCAGCAGCTCCTATGACGAGCAGTACTTC	CASSSYDEQYF	TRBV7-9	.	.	TRBJ2-7
TGTGCCAGCAGAACCAGGGGGCGCGACACCGGGGAGCTGTTTTTT	CASRTRGRDTGELFF	TRBV5-4	few	TRBD1	TRBJ2-2
TGTGCCAGTAAGACTAGCGGGGGGCACCCCGAGCAGTACTTC	CASKTSGGHPEQYF	TRBV19	.	TRBD2	TRBJ2-7
TGTGCCAGCAGCTTAGTTGTATCAGGGTCCTACGAGCAGTACTTC	CASSLVVSGSYEQYF	TRBV7-2	.	.	TRBJ2-7
TGCGCCAGCAGTGCCGACTATAACTCCTACGAGCAGTACTTC	CASSADYNSYEQYF	TRBV10-1	.	.	TRBJ2-7
TGTGCCAGCAGTTCGCTCGGGGAAAGGGCTAATGAAAAACTGTTTTTT	CASSSLGERANEKLFF	TRBV28	.	.	TRBJ1-4
TGTGCCAGCAGCCCCGAACCTCAGGGTTGGTCCTACGAGCAGTACTTC	CASSPEPQGWSYEQYF	TRBV9	.	.	TRBJ2-7
TGCGCCAGCAGCCAAGAACATGGCCTCGGGAGCAATCAGCCCCAGCATTTT	CASSQEHGLGSNQPQHF	TRBV4-1	.	.	TRBJ1-5
TGCAGTGCTGACAAGGACATTGAAGCTTTCTTT	CSADKDIEAFF	TRBV20-1	.	.	TRBJ1-1
TGTGCCAGCAGCTTATTTTACCAACAGAGTGAAGCTTTCTTT	CASSLFYQQSEAFF	TRBV7-2	.	.	TRBJ1-1
TGTGCCACCCGGCGGGGCGATGAGCAGTTCTTC	CATRRGDEQFF	TRBV6-7	.	.	TRBJ2-1
TGTGCCAGCTCCCTAGGCTTCAACTACGAGCAGTACTTC	CASSLGFNYEQYF	TRBV18	.	.	TRBJ2-7
TGTGCCAGCAGCGTAGAACTAGCACGAGAGACCCAGTACTTC	CASSVELARETQYF	TRBV9	once	.	TRBJ2-5
TGTGCCAGCAGCTTGGAGTGGGCGCAGCCCCAGCATTTT	CASSLEWAQPQHF	TRBV5-5	.	.	TRBJ1-5
TGTGCCAGCAGCTCTGAGCTGAACACTGAAGCTTTCTTT	CASSSELNTEAFF	TRBV11-3	.	.	TRBJ1-1
TGTGCCAGCACCCCACTACAGGGCTACACCGGGGAGCTGTTTTTT	CASTPLQGYTGELFF	TRBV7-9	.	.	TRBJ2-2